Below, one T cell receptor beta chain is given with its context. Antigen: not known. The data were obtained in a study of T cells after yellow fever vaccination. Study findings and constraints: Post-booster samples contained most primary-vaccination clones (more than 95% CD4, approximately 88% CD8). Only a minor proportion of clonotypes was detected across both CD4 and CD8 compartments.

One entry per CDR3 protein results from TCRdb running MiXCR on the 5' RACE reads. The repertoire consists of 200,000 to 300,000 distinct CDR3 sequences, with 6.9% occurring once and the leading ten covering over 0.65%. The sample was CD4+ T cells sorted from PBMCs, taken 15 days after the yellow fever booster vaccination. The sequence was obtained from a man in his thirties or forties who received the YFV17D yellow fever vaccine.

In DNA, the CDR3 is TGCAGCGTTGACAGGTCACGCACTGAAGCTTTCTTT. It yields the protein CSVDRSRTEAFF. The rearrangement joins TRBV29-1 to TRBJ1-1, with D hard to call. Between the trimmed V and J ends, which lost 3 bases and 4 bases, there was a span of 9 bases. This CDR3 comprises 12 residues. Germline V gene lookup returns CDR1 SQVTM and CDR2 ANQGSEA.